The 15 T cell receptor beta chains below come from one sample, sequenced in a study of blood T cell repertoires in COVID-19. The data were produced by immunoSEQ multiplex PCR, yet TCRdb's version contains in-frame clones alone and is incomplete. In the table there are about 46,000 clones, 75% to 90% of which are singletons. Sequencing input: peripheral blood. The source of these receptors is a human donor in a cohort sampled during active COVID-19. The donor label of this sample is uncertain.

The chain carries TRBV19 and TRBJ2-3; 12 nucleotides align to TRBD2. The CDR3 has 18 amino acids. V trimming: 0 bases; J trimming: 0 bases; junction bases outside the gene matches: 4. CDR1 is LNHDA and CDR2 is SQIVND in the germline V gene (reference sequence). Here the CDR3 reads CASSIEASGGVSTDTQYF. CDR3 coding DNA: TGTGCCAGTAGTATAGAAGCTAGCGGGGGGGTTAGCACAGATACGCAGTATTTT.

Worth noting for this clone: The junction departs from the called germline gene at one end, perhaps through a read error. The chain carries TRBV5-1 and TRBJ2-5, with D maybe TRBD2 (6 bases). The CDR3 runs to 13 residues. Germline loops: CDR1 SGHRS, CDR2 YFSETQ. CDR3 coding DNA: TGCGCCAGCCGGGAGCAAGGCCAAGCGACCCAGTACTTC. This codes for CASREQGQATQYF.

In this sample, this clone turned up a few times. DNA of the CDR3: TGTGCCAGCAGCCCCCGGGAGGGGACAGGGGCACGTGGCTACACCTTC. Its protein is CASSPREGTGARGYTF. The chain employs TRBV5-4 and TRBJ1-2; 10 bases agree with TRBD1. V gave up 4 bases and J gave up 7 bases; unmatched junction bases: 13. Germline V gives CDR1 SGHNT, CDR2 YYREEE (reference sequence). CDR3 length: 16 amino acids.

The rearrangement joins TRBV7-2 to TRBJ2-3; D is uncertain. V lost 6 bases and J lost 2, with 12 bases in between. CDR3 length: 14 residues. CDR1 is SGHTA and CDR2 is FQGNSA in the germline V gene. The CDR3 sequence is CASRPSGPTDTQYF. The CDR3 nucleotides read TGTGCCAGCAGGCCCAGTGGGCCCACAGATACGCAGTATTTT. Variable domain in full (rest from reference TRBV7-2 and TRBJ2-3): GAGVSQSPSNKVTEKGKDVELRCDPISGHTALYWYRQSLGQGLEFLIYFQGNSAPDKSGLPSDRFSAERTGGSVSTLTIQRTQQEDSAVYLCASRPSGPTDTQYFGPGTRLTVL.

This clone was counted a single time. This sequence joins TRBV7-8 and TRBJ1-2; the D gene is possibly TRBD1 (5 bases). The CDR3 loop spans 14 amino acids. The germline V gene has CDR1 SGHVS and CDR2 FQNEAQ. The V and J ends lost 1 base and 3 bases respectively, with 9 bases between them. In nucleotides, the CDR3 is TGTGCCAGCAGCTTAGTAGACAGCTACTATGGCTACACCTTC. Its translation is CASSLVDSYYGYTF.

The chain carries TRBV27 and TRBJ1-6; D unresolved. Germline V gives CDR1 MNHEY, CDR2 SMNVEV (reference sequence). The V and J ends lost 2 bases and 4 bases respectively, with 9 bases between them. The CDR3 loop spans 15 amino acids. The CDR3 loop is CASSLTSGYNSPLHF. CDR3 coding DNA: TGTGCCAGCAGTTTAACAAGCGGATATAATTCACCCCTCCACTTT.

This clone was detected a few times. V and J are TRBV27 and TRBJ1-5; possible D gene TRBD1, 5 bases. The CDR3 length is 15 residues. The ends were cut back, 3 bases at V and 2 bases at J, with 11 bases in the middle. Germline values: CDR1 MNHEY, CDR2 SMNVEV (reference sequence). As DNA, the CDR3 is TGTGCCAGCAGTTTCTCGAAAGGGGGCAATCAGCCCCAGCATTTT. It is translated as CASSFSKGGNQPQHF.

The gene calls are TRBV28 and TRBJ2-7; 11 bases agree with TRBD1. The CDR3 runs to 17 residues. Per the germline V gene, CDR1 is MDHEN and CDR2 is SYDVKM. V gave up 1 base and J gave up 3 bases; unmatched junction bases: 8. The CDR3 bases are TGTGCCAGCAGTTTATCCTTACCGGGACAGGGGGTCTACGAGCAGTACTTC. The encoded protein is CASSLSLPGQGVYEQYF.

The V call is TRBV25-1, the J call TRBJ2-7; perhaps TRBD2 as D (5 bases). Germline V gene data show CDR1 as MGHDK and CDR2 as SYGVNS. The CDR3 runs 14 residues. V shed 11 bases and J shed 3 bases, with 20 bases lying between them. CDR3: CASSGLDYRYEQYF. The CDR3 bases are TGTGCCTCATCGGGTCTTGACTATCGCTACGAGCAGTACTTC.

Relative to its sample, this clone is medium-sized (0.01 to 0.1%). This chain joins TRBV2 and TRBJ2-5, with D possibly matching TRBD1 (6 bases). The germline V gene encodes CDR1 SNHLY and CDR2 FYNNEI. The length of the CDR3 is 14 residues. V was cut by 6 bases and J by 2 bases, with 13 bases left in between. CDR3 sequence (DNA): TGTGCCAGCAGGGTAGGGGGAGCTCAAGAGACCCAGTACTTC. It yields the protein CASRVGGAQETQYF.

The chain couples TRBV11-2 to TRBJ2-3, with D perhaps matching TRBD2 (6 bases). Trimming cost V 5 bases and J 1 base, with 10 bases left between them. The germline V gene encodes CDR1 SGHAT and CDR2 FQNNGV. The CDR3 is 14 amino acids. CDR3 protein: CASSDPSGTDTQYF. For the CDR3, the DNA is TGTGCCAGCAGCGACCCTAGCGGCACAGATACGCAGTATTTT.

The CDR3 spells CASSGTGASYNEQFF. The CDR3 DNA reads as TGCGCCAGCTCCGGAACAGGGGCCAGCTACAATGAGCAGTTCTTC. V gene TRBV10-2 combines with J gene TRBJ2-1; 7 bases are shared with TRBD1. Trimming at V came to 8 bases and at J to 3 bases, leaving 10 bases not matched to a gene. The germline V gene has CDR1 WSHSY and CDR2 SAAADI. CDR3 length: 15 residues.

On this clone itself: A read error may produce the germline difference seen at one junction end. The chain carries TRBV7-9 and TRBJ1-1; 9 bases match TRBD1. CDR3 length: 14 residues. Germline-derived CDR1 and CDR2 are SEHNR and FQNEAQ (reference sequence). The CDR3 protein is CASSIADRGTEAFF. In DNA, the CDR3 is TGTGCCAGCAGCATAGCGGACAGGGGTACTGAAGCTTTCTTT.

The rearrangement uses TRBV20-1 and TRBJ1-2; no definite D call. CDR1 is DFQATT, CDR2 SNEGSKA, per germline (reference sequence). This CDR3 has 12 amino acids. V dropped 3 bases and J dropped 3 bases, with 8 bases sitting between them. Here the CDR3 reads CSASSPDYGYTF. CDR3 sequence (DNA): TGCAGTGCTAGTTCCCCAGACTATGGCTACACCTTC.

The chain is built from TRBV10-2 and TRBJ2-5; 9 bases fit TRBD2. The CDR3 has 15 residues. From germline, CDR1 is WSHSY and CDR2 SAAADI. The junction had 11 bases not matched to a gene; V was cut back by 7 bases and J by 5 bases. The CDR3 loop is CASTWTSAGTETQYF. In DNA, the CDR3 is TGCGCCAGCACATGGACTAGCGCGGGCACGGAGACCCAGTACTTC.